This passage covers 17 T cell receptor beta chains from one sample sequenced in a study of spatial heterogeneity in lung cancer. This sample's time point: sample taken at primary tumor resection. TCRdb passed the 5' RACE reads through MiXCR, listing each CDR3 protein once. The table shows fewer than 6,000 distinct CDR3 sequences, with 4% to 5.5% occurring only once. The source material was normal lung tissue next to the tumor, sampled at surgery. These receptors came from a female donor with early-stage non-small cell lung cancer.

Here the CDR3 DNA reads TGTGCCAGCAGCCCTACGGGGACAGCTAGCACAGATACGCAGTATTTT. It is translated as CASSPTGTASTDTQYF. The V call is TRBV7-2, the J call TRBJ2-3; 7 positions match TRBD1. The trim removed 5 bases at V and 0 bases at J, leaving 8 bases unmatched. This CDR3 has 16 amino acids. Germline CDR1 is SGHTA and CDR2 is FQGNSA.

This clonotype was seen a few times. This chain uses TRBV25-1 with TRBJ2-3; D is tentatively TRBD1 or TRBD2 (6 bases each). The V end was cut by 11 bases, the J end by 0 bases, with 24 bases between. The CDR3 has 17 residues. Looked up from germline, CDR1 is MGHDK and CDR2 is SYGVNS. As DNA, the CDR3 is TGTGCCTCTCAGGGGCTAGCGCGAGGGATAAGCACAGATACGCAGTATTTT. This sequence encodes CASQGLARGISTDTQYF.

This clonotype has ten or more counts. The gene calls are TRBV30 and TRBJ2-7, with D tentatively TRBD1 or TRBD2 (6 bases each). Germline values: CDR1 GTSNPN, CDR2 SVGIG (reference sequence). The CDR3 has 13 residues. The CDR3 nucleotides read TGTGCTGGGGGGCTGGGGTTCCTTTACGAGCAGTACTTC. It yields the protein CAGGLGFLYEQYF.

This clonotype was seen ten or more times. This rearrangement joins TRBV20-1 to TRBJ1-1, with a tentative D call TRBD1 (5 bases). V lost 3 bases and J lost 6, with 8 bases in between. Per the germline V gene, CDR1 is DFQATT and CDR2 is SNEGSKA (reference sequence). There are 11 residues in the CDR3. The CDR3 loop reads CSASRTSEAFF. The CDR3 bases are TGCAGTGCTAGTCGGACATCTGAAGCTTTCTTT.

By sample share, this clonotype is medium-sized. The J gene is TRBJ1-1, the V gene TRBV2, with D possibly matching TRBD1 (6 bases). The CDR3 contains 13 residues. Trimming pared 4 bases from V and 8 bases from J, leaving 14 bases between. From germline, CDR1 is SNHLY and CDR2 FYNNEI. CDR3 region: CASSGGAGREAFF. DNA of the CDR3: TGTGCCAGCAGTGGGGGGGCAGGAAGAGAAGCTTTCTTT. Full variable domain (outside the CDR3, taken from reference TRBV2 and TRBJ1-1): EPEVTQTPSHQVTQMGQEVILRCVPISNHLYFYWYRQILGQKVEFLVSFYNNEISEKSEIFDDQFSVERPDGSNFTLKIRSTKLEDSAMYFCASSGGAGREAFFGQGTRLTVV.

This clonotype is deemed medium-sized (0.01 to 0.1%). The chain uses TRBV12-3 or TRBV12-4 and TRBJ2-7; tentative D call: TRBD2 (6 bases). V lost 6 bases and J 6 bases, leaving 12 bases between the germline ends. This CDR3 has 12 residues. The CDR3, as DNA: TGTGCCAGCAGAGGGACTGGTGGCGAGCAGTACTTC. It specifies CASRGTGGEQYF.

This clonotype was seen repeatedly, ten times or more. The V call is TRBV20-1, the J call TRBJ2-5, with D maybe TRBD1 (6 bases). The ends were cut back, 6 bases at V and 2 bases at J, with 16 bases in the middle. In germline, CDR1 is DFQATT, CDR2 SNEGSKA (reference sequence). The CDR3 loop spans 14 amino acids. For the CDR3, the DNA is TGCAGTGCCAATGGGGGCCAGATACAAGAGACCCAGTACTTC. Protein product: CSANGGQIQETQYF.

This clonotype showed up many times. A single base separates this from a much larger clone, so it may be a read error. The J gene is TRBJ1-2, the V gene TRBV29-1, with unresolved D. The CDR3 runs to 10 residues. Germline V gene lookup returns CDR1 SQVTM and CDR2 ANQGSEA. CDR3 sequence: CSVGGRGYNF. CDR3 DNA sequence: TGCAGCGTGGGAGGGAGAGGCTACAACTTC.

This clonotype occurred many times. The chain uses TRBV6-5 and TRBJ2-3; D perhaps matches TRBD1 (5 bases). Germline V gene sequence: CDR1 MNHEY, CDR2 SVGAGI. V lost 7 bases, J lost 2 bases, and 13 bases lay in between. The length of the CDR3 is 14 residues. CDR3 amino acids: CASKVHRLTDTQYF. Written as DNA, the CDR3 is TGTGCCAGCAAAGTCCACAGGCTCACAGATACGCAGTATTTT.

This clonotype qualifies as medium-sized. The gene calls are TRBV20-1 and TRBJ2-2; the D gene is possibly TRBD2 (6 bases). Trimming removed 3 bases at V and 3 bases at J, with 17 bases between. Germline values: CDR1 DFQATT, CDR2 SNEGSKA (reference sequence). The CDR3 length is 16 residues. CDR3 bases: TGCAGTGCTAGGGGGGGTGTTGCGTGGGACACCGGGGAGCTGTTTTTT. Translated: CSARGGVAWDTGELFF.

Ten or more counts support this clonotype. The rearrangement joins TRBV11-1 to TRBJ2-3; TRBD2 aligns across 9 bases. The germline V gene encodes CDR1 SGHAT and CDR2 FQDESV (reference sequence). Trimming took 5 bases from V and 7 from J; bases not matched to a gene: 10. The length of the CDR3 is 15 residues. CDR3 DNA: TGTGCCAGCAGCCCTCAGCGGGGGGCTCGAAATACGCAGTATTTT. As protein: CASSPQRGARNTQYF.

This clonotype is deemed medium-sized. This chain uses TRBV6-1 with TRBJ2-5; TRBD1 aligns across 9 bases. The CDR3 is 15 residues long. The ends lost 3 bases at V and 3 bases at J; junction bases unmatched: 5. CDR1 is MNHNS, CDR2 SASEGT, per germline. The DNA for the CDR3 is TGTGCCAGCAGTGAGCAGACAGGGGGGAAAGAGACCCAGTACTTC. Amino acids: CASSEQTGGKETQYF.

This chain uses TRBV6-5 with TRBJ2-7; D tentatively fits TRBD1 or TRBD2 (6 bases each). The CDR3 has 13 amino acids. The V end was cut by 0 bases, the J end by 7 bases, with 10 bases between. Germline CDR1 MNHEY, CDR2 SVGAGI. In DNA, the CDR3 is TGTGCCAGCAGTTACTCGGGGGGCGGGGAGCAGTACTTC. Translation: CASSYSGGGEQYF.

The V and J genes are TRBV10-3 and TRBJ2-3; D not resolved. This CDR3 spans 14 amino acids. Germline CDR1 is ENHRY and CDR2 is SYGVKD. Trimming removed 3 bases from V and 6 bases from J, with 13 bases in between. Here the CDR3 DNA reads TGTGCCATCAGTGACCTTACTAAGGAGGATACGCAGTATTTT. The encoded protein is CAISDLTKEDTQYF.

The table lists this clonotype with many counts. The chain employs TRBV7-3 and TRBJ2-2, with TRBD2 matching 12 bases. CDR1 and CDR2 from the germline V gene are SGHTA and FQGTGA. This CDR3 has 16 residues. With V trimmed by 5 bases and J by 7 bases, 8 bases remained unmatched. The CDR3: CASSRGLAGRDGELFF. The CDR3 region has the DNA TGTGCCAGCAGCAGAGGACTAGCGGGACGAGACGGGGAGCTGTTTTTT.

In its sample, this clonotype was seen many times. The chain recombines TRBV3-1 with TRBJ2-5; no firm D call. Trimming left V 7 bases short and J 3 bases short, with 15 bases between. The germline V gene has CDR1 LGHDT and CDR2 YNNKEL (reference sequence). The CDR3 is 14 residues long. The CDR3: CASTAPNREETQYF. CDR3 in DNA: TGTGCCAGCACCGCTCCCAATCGAGAAGAGACCCAGTACTTC.

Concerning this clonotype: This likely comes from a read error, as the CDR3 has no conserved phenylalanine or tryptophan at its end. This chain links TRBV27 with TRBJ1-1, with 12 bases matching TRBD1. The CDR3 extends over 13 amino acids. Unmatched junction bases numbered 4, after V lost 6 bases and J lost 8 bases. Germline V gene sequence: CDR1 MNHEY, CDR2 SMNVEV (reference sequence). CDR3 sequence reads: CASRGQGAAEAFC. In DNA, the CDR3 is TGTGCCAGCAGGGGACAGGGGGCAGCGGAAGCTTTCTGT.